One and the same sample provided the 11 T cell receptor beta chains below, sequenced in a study of blood T cells in healthy people across ages. Using a J-beta primer mix together with a sample-barcoded 5' primer, a second PCR was run for roughly 6 to 12 cycles. Via MiXCR, TCRdb re-called the 5' RACE reads, giving one row per CDR3 protein. In the table there are about 580,000 distinct CDR3 sequences, 40% to 50% of which are singletons. Sequenced sample: blood. Source of these receptors: a man aged 80 or over in good health.

The chain links TRBV20-1 to TRBJ2-4; the match to TRBD2 covers 13 bases. The DNA matches TRBJ2-7 better at its end, which makes the J call doubtful. The CDR3 has 16 amino acids. Germline CDR1 DFQATT, CDR2 SNEGSKA (reference sequence). The CDR3 loop is CSARGLAGGIYYEQYF. DNA for the CDR3: TGCAGTGCTAGAGGACTAGCGGGGGGCATATACTACGAGCAGTACTTC.

The chain is built from TRBV11-2 and TRBJ2-7; 10 bases are a match to TRBD1. Germline V gene lookup returns CDR1 SGHAT and CDR2 FQNNGV. V dropped 5 bases and J dropped 5; count of bases not matched to a gene: 9. The CDR3 extends over 15 amino acids. The CDR3 DNA is TGTGCCAGCAGCACCTTCCGGGACAGGGGCCACGAGCAGTACTTC. This translates into CASSTFRDRGHEQYF.

As to this clonotype: This may come from a read error, since a much larger clone is one base off. This chain connects TRBV6-5 to TRBJ2-3; 7 bases are a match to TRBD2. CDR1 MNHEY and CDR2 SVGAGI come from the germline V gene. The CDR3 sequence is 14 residues long. CDR3 sequence reads: CASSDGGSRDTQYF. As DNA, the CDR3 is TGTGCCAGCAGTGACGGCGGGAGCAGAGATACGCAGTATTTT.

This clonotype has just one count. The chain couples TRBV2 to TRBJ2-1; 10 bases align to TRBD1. The CDR3 runs to 14 residues. With 6 bases clipped from V and 9 bases from J, the junction kept 8 bases outside the gene matches. Germline loops: CDR1 SNHLY, CDR2 FYNNEI. Written as DNA, the CDR3 is TGTGCCAGCAGAACCGGGACAGGGGCGGTTGAGCAGTTCTTC. Translated: CASRTGTGAVEQFF.

The gene calls are TRBV10-3 and TRBJ2-3, with D uncertain. From germline, CDR1 is ENHRY and CDR2 SYGVKD. The V end lost 6 bases, the J end lost 0 bases, and 13 bases lay between the germline ends. The CDR3 extends over 15 amino acids. The CDR3 loop reads CAIRGPALSTDTQYF. The CDR3 DNA reads TGTGCCATCAGAGGGCCGGCGCTTAGCACAGATACGCAGTATTTT.

This clonotype was detected only a few times. This sequence joins TRBV7-2 and TRBJ2-7, with TRBD2 matching over 7 bases. The CDR3 totals 15 residues. The V gene's germline CDR1 is SGHTA and CDR2 FQGNSA. After removal of 2 bases from V and 4 bases from J, the junction contained 8 bases not matched to a gene. The CDR3 reads CASSLQAGLRYEQYF. The CDR3 DNA reads as TGTGCCAGCAGCTTACAAGCGGGGCTCCGGTACGAGCAGTACTTC.

The rearrangement links TRBV5-1 to TRBJ2-7; 7 bases are a match to TRBD1. Germline CDR1 reads SGHRS; CDR2 reads YFSETQ. The V gene end was trimmed by 5 bases and the J gene end by 3 bases; junction bases not matched to a gene: 11. The CDR3 is 15 amino acids. The DNA for the CDR3 is TGCGCCAGCAGGCCGCGACAGGGACCCTACTACGAGCAGTACTTC. Translated: CASRPRQGPYYEQYF.

The chain links TRBV25-1 to TRBJ1-1, with D hard to call. V was shortened by 3 bases and J by 6 bases, with 14 bases between the two germline ends. Germline loops: CDR1 MGHDK, CDR2 SYGVNS. The CDR3 sequence is 14 residues long. CDR3 in amino acids: CASSDVGLGSEAFF. CDR3 DNA: TGTGCCAGCAGTGACGTTGGGCTTGGGTCTGAAGCTTTCTTT.

This clonotype was detected ten times or more. The chain links TRBV6-6 to TRBJ1-5; D gene uncertain. The germline V and J ends were trimmed by 7 bases and 5 bases, with 18 bases remaining between them. CDR1 and CDR2 from the germline V gene are MNHNY and SVGAGI (reference sequence). The CDR3 loop spans 15 amino acids. CDR3 sequence reads: CASTDLPGGYQPQHF. CDR3 in DNA: TGTGCCAGCACTGACCTCCCGGGTGGTTATCAGCCCCAGCATTTT.

The chain couples TRBV7-2 to TRBJ2-1; the match to TRBD2 covers 11 bases. V trimming: 7 bases; J trimming: 2 bases; junction bases outside the gene matches: 10. The CDR3 has 17 residues. Per germline, CDR1 SGHTA and CDR2 FQGNSA. In DNA form, the CDR3 reads TGTGCCAGCACCCTCGCTAGCGGGAGGTCGGCCTACAATGAGCAGTTCTTC. Encoded protein: CASTLASGRSAYNEQFF.

This clonotype was seen a handful of times. The rearrangement links TRBV15 to TRBJ2-7; 7 bases agree with TRBD2. J gave up 6 bases and V 1 base, and 3 bases lay outside the gene matches. CDR3 size: 13 residues. Germline CDR1 reads LNHNV; CDR2 reads YYDKDF (reference sequence). CDR3 in DNA: TGTGCCACCAGCAGAGCCTTAGCGGGCGAGCAGTACTTC. This translates into CATSRALAGEQYF.